This entry features one TCR beta chain sequence. The sample belongs to a study of a mutant IDH1 vaccine in newly diagnosed glioma. Stated time point: baseline, week 1 (first vaccination visit). This sample's treatment: pre-vaccination baseline after standard-of-care therapy. The assay was immunoSEQ multiplex PCR, and TCRdb's table has in-frame clones only and misses some. Altogether under 90,000 clones are present, around 74% being singletons, with the ten largest covering about 7.5%. The V gene lost 4 bases and the J gene lost 5 bases, with 9 bases spanning the gap. The CDR3 has 13 amino acids. Germline V gives CDR1 MNHEY, CDR2 SMNVEV (reference sequence).

The receptor was derived from a man aged 50-60 years with glioma. Specimen: PBMCs, collected from a glioma patient treated with radiotherapy, temozolomide or both. This chain joins TRBV27 and TRBJ1-5; D gene ambiguous. DNA of the CDR3: TGTGCCAGCAGTTCCAGACGGGATCAGCCCCAGCATTTT. Residues: CASSSRRDQPQHF.